This TCR beta chain emerged from a study of cytomegalovirus exposure and HLA in healthy donors. Study-wide findings and caveats: Productive rates of about 90% or about 30% were seen for most TCR beta V segments in an earlier analysis.

Points on this clone: Its antigen is unidentified.

Amplification used 60 Vbeta primers and 13 Jbeta primers. Measured with immunoSEQ multiplex PCR; TCRdb has only the in-frame clones, and not every one. The repertoire includes about 140,000 clones, 80% to 85% of them detected once, and 1.2% sits in the top ten. The junction had 4 bases not matched to a gene; V was cut back by 2 bases and J by 7 bases. The CDR3 has 13 amino acids. Germline CDR1 and CDR2: MNHEY and SVGAGI. The clonotype was recovered from a female donor in good health and CMV-seronegative. The rearrangement uses TRBV6-5 and TRBJ2-7, with TRBD1 matching 8 bases. Sequenced input: PBMCs. CDR3 loop: CASSYDRGMEQYF. The CDR3, as DNA: TGTGCCAGCAGTTACGACAGGGGTATGGAGCAGTACTTC.